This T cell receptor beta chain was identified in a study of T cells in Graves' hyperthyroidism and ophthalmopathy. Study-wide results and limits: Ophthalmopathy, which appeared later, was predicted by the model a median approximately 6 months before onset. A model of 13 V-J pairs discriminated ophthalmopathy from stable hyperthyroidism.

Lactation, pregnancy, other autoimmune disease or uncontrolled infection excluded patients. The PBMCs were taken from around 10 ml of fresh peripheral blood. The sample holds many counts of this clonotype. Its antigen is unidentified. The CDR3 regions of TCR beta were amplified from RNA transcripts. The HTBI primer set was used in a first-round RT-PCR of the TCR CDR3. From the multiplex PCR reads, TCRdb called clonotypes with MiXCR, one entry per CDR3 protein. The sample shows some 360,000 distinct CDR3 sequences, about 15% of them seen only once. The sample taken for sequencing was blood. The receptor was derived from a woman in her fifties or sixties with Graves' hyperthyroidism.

The CDR3 sequence: CASSYRGQGEDIQYF. CDR3 DNA sequence: TGTGCCAGCAGTTACCGCGGCCAGGGGGAGGACATTCAGTACTTC. V usage is TRBV6-6 and J usage is TRBJ2-4; D is perhaps TRBD1 (7 bases). From germline, CDR1 is MNHNY and CDR2 SVGAGI (reference sequence). V lost 2 bases and J 8 bases, leaving 16 bases between the germline ends. The CDR3 is made up of 15 amino acids.